This is a list of T cell receptor beta chains from one sample in a study of OX40 agonist ivuxolimab in advanced cancers. Profiling relied on immunoSEQ multiplex PCR, and the TCRdb table lists in-frame clones only, not all of them. The data show about 110,000 clones, approximately 90% seen once. Sequencing used CD4+ or CD8+ T cells sorted from blood, obtained in a trial of the OX40 agonist ivuxolimab. These receptors were taken from an adult with an advanced solid tumor such as melanoma, head and neck, liver or kidney cancer. Both conserved end residues are part of each CDR3. A D gene is named only where the DNA matches it firmly.

d_call	v_call	j_call	cdr3_aa	cdr3_nt
NA	TRBV7-2	TRBJ1-4	CASSLVAGNTNEKLFF	TGTGCCAGCAGCTTAGTTGCGGGGAACACTAATGAAAAACTGTTTTTT
NA	TRBV4-1	TRBJ1-2	CASSQDHRGDGYTF	TGCGCCAGCAGCCAAGATCATAGGGGGGATGGCTACACCTTC
TRBD2	TRBV7-9	TRBJ2-7	CASSVTGTSGSEQYF	TGTGCCAGCAGCGTCACCGGGACTAGCGGGAGCGAGCAGTACTTC
TRBD2	TRBV10-3	TRBJ2-5	CATGEGRETQYF	TGTGCCACCGGGGAGGGGAGGGAGACCCAGTACTTC
NA	TRBV6-5	TRBJ2-6	CASRRGQSGANVLTF	TGTGCCAGCAGACGAGGACAGTCTGGGGCCAACGTCCTGACTTTC
NA	TRBV4-2	TRBJ2-2	CASSQSNTGELFF	TGTGCCAGCAGCCAATCTAACACCGGGGAGCTGTTTTTT
TRBD1	TRBV27	TRBJ2-3	CASRPWDRGPTDTQYF	TGTGCCAGCAGGCCATGGGACAGGGGGCCCACAGATACGCAGTATTTT
TRBD1	TRBV7-2	TRBJ1-2	CASSLGQGDGYTF	TGTGCCAGCAGCCTCGGACAGGGGGATGGCTACACCTTC
TRBD1	TRBV6-5	TRBJ1-4	CASSYGQGGMGEKLFF	TGTGCCAGCAGTTACGGACAGGGGGGGATGGGTGAAAAACTGTTTTTT
NA	TRBV14	TRBJ2-7	CASSPLWGTPSAEQYF	TGTGCCAGCAGCCCCCTATGGGGGACTCCTAGTGCCGAGCAGTACTTC
NA	TRBV6-5	TRBJ2-6	CASRTSGANVLTF	TGTGCCAGCAGGACCTCTGGGGCCAACGTCCTGACTTTC
NA	TRBV7-2	TRBJ1-2	CASSHVPPAAYYGYTF	TGTGCCAGCAGCCATGTTCCTCCAGCGGCGTACTATGGCTACACCTTC
NA	TRBV10-3	TRBJ2-6	CAISGGIGANVLTF	TGTGCCATCAGTGGAGGTATTGGGGCCAACGTCCTGACTTTC